This TCR beta chain was obtained from a study of blood T cell repertoires in COVID-19. As for the study in general: Samples came from the United States, Italy and Spain, spanning acute and convalescent COVID-19.

Original analysis: Amplification of reference gene primers provided the estimated nucleated cell counts. Clones were sequenced by immunoSEQ multiplex PCR, and TCRdb holds only the in-frame ones, with some missing. V, J and clone size were drawn from that table, and D and trimming were deduced from the DNA. The data contain about 360,000 clones, 88% of them singletons. Residents of 20 to 25 US areas, aged about 18 to 89 years, made up the participants. This CDR3 is built from 16 residues. The germline V gene has CDR1 LNHDA and CDR2 SQIVND (reference sequence). The ends were cut back, 3 bases at V and 0 bases at J, with 12 bases in the middle.

The receptor was isolated from a woman aged 40 to 50 with acute COVID-19. The rearrangement links TRBV19 to TRBJ1-3; no definite D call. The sequencing input was PBMCs or T cells enriched from blood (not recorded which). CDR3 nucleotide sequence: TGTGCCAGTAGTATGTTACCGGGTTCCTCTGGAAACACCATATATTTT. Protein: CASSMLPGSSGNTIYF.